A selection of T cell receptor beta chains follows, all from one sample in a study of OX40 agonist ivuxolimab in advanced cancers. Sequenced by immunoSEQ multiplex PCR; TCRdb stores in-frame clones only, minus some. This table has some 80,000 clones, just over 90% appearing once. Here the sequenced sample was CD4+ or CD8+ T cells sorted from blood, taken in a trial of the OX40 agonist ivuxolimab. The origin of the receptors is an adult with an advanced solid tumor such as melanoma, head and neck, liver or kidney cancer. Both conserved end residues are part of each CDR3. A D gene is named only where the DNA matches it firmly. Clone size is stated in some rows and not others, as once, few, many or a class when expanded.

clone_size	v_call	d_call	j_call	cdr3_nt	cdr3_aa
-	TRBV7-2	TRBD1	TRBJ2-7	TGTGCCAGCAGCTTAGGGGACAGAAAATACGAGCAGTACTTC	CASSLGDRKYEQYF
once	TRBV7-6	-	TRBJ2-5	TGTGCCAGCAGCTTACTCCCCGCCGAACCTGAGACCCAGTACTTC	CASSLLPAEPETQYF
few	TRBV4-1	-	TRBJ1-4	TGCGCCAGCAGAGGGTCCTACTTGCCGGGGGATGAAAAACTGTTTTTT	CASRGSYLPGDEKLFF
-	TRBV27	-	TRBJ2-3	TGTGCCAGCAGTTGGGGTATCACTAGCACAGATACGCAGTATTTT	CASSWGITSTDTQYF
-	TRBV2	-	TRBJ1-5	TGTGCCAGCAGTGACGGCCCATCGCCCCAGCATTTT	CASSDGPSPQHF
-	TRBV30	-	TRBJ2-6	TGTGCCTGGAGTGGAGGGAGTAACTCTGGGGCCAACGTCCTGACTTTC	CAWSGGSNSGANVLTF
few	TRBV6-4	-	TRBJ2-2	TGTGCCAGCAGTGACGAAGGGGGACAAAACACCGGGGAGCTGTTTTTT	CASSDEGGQNTGELFF
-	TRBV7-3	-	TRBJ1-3	TGTGCCAGCAGTCGGTCCTCTGGAAACACCATATATTTT	CASSRSSGNTIYF
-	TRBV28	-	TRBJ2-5	TGTGCCAGCAGTTTCTGGACGGGGCTACCGGCCCAGTACTTC	CASSFWTGLPAQYF
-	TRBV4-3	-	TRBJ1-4	TGCGCCAGCAGCCAAGGAGGGGGTAGTCGCGAAAAACTGTTTTTT	CASSQGGGSREKLFF
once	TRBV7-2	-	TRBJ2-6	TGTGCCAGCAGCACCGGGACTTCCTCGTCCTCTGGGGCCAACGTCCTGACTTTC	CASSTGTSSSSGANVLTF
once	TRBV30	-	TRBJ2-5	TGTGCCTGGACCCGGACCGGCGGGGCCCAGTACTTC	CAWTRTGGAQYF
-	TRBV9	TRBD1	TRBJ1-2	TGTGCCAGCAGCCAAAAGGACAGGGGTTCTGGCTACACCTTC	CASSQKDRGSGYTF
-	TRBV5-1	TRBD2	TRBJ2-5	TGCGCCAGCAGCTTGTTCGGGAGGGAGACCCAGTACTTC	CASSLFGRETQYF
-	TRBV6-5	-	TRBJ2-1	TGTGCCAGCAGTTCCACATCGACCCCCTACAATGAGCAGTTCTTC	CASSSTSTPYNEQFF